This passage covers 30 T cell receptor beta chains from one sample sequenced in a study of cytomegalovirus exposure and HLA in healthy donors. Libraries were prepared by immunoSEQ multiplex PCR; TCRdb keeps only in-frame clonotypes and omits some of them. The sample shows about 330,000 clones, about nine tenths of them seen only once. Material: PBMCs. The receptors were gathered from a woman younger than 30 in good health and CMV-seronegative.

V gene TRBV19 combines with J gene TRBJ2-7; D is possibly TRBD1 (6 bases). In germline, CDR1 is LNHDA, CDR2 SQIVND (reference sequence). The CDR3 sequence is 13 residues long. V lost 4 bases and J 3 bases, leaving 10 bases between the germline ends. CDR3: CASSRQDNYEQYF. The CDR3 DNA sequence: TGTGCCAGTAGTAGACAGGACAACTACGAGCAGTACTTC.

The rearrangement uses TRBV7-2 and TRBJ2-4; D gene uncertain. Germline CDR1 is SGHTA and CDR2 is FQGNSA. Trimming removed 5 bases at V and 8 bases at J, with 19 bases between. This CDR3 has 15 residues. CDR3 region: CASSRKVIGVDIQYF. As DNA, the CDR3 is TGTGCCAGCAGCCGCAAGGTTATCGGAGTGGACATTCAGTACTTC.

Here the CDR3 DNA reads TGTGCCAGCAGTCCTACCGGGACAGGGCATTCTGGGGCCAACGTCCTGACTTTC. This codes for CASSPTGTGHSGANVLTF. The chain carries TRBV5-6 and TRBJ2-6; TRBD1 aligns across 9 bases. The J segment lost 1 base and the V segment lost 5 bases, leaving 10 bases of the junction unmatched. The length of the CDR3 is 18 residues. Germline V gives CDR1 SGHDT, CDR2 YYEEEE.

This clone occurred once. V gene TRBV6-5 combines with J gene TRBJ1-1; D perhaps matches TRBD1 (5 bases). From germline, CDR1 is MNHEY and CDR2 SVGAGI. This CDR3 contains 15 residues. V dropped 2 bases and J dropped 11 bases, with 21 bases sitting between them. The CDR3 DNA reads as TGTGCCAGCAGTTACGACACGACAGAAATAGATTCGGCTTTCTTT. This codes for CASSYDTTEIDSAFF.

The CDR3 sequence: CASRRTGGPYEQYF. CDR3 nucleotide sequence: TGTGCCAGCAGACGGACAGGGGGCCCCTACGAGCAGTACTTC. The V gene is TRBV13, the J gene TRBJ2-7; 11 bases map to TRBD1. V gave up 6 bases and J gave up 2 bases; unmatched junction bases: 3. This CDR3 has 14 amino acids. In germline, CDR1 is PRHDT, CDR2 FYEKMQ (reference sequence).

The J gene is TRBJ2-1, the V gene TRBV18, with a weak D call TRBD2 (6 bases). Per the germline V gene, CDR1 is KGHSH and CDR2 is LQKENI. V lost 0 bases, J lost 4 bases, and 10 bases lay in between. This CDR3 has 15 residues. DNA for the CDR3: TGTGCCAGCTCACCACCGGGAGGAGGGTACAATGAGCAGTTCTTC. Encoded protein: CASSPPGGGYNEQFF.

The rearrangement links TRBV5-4 to TRBJ2-4, with 9 bases lining up with TRBD2. The J segment lost 1 base and the V segment lost 5 bases, leaving 7 bases of the junction unmatched. The germline V gene encodes CDR1 SGHNT and CDR2 YYREEE (reference sequence). This CDR3 has 16 amino acids. This chain's CDR3 is CASSNSGSGAKNIQYF. The DNA of the CDR3 is TGTGCCAGCAGTAATAGCGGGAGTGGTGCCAAAAACATTCAGTACTTC.

The genes are TRBV9 and TRBJ2-1, with TRBD2 matching 9 bases. The ends lost 7 bases at V and 7 bases at J; junction bases unmatched: 12. This CDR3 is built from 15 residues. The germline gives CDR1 SGDLS, CDR2 YYNGEE. CDR3 residues: CASGPGLAGLNEQFF. CDR3 in DNA: TGTGCCAGCGGCCCGGGGCTAGCGGGATTGAATGAGCAGTTCTTC.

V and J are TRBV7-9 and TRBJ2-7, with 11 bases aligning to TRBD2. The germline V gene encodes CDR1 SEHNR and CDR2 FQNEAQ (reference sequence). V gave up 4 bases and J gave up 0 bases; unmatched junction bases: 11. This CDR3 is 18 amino acids long. The CDR3 sequence is CASSCAGTSGKNSYEQYF. In DNA form, the CDR3 reads TGTGCCAGCAGCTGCGCCGGGACTAGCGGAAAAAACTCCTACGAGCAGTACTTC.

This clone was observed a handful of times. The chain has TRBV5-1 and TRBJ2-2, with D tentatively TRBD2 (5 bases). CDR3 size: 13 residues. The ends were cut back, 2 bases at V and 7 bases at J, with 9 bases in the middle. Germline V CDR1 and CDR2: SGHRS, YFSETQ. The DNA of the CDR3 is TGCGCCAGCAGCTTCGGGGTGGGCGGGGAGCTGTTTTTT. As protein: CASSFGVGGELFF.

This chain links TRBV4-2 with TRBJ2-1; 10 bases align to TRBD2. The V gene end was trimmed by 0 bases and the J gene end by 5 bases; junction bases not matched to a gene: 7. The CDR3 sequence is 17 residues long. Germline assignment: CDR1 LGHNA and CDR2 YNFKEQ. The chain's CDR3 is CASSQESTSGANNEQFF. CDR3 sequence (DNA): TGTGCCAGCAGCCAAGAATCTACTAGCGGGGCGAACAATGAGCAGTTCTTC.

The chain recombines TRBV5-1 with TRBJ2-5, with 7 nucleotides matching TRBD1. Germline-derived CDR1 and CDR2 are SGHRS and YFSETQ. The CDR3 extends over 14 amino acids. V lost 5 bases to trimming and J lost 2 bases; unmatched junction nucleotides: 6. The CDR3 region is CASRIQGTQETQYF. In nucleotides, the CDR3 is TGCGCCAGCAGAATACAGGGGACGCAAGAGACCCAGTACTTC.

The V and J genes are TRBV28 and TRBJ1-3; no definite D call. Germline V lookup: CDR1 MDHEN, CDR2 SYDVKM. The CDR3 is 13 residues long. The ends were cut back, 8 bases at V and 4 bases at J, with 12 bases in the middle. The CDR3 reads CASGLGVGNTIYF. DNA for the CDR3: TGTGCCAGCGGCCTCGGGGTCGGAAACACCATATATTTT.

The rearrangement links TRBV2 to TRBJ2-3; 10 nucleotides agree with TRBD2. Trimming took 8 bases from V and 4 from J; bases not matched to a gene: 6. The length of the CDR3 is 14 residues. CDR1 and CDR2 from the germline V gene are SNHLY and FYNNEI. The chain's CDR3 is CASRGAGGADTQYF. Here the CDR3 DNA reads TGTGCCAGCCGCGGAGCGGGAGGGGCAGATACGCAGTATTTT.

A word on this clone: Other DNA sequences from this sample encode an identical CDR3 as well. The chain recombines TRBV19 with TRBJ1-5, with a possible D match to TRBD1 (6 bases). Trimming stripped 2 bases from V and 3 bases from J, with 11 bases between. CDR1 is LNHDA and CDR2 is SQIVND in the germline V gene (reference sequence). The CDR3 sequence is 15 residues long. The CDR3 region has the DNA TGTGCCAGTAGTATAAGGGGGGGCCTCAATCAGCCCCAGCATTTT. It specifies CASSIRGGLNQPQHF.

This clone was seen a single time. V and J are TRBV28 and TRBJ2-7; D may be TRBD2 (5 bases). Germline V gene data show CDR1 as MDHEN and CDR2 as SYDVKM. V gave up 1 base and J gave up 5 bases, with 15 bases separating them. The CDR3 length is 15 residues. This CDR3 reads CASSLSPRGDHEQYF. DNA for the CDR3: TGTGCCAGCAGTTTATCCCCACGGGGTGACCACGAGCAGTACTTC. Variable domain in full (rest from reference TRBV28 and TRBJ2-7): DVKVTQSSRYLVKRTGEKVFLECVQDMDHENMFWYRQDPGLGLRLIYFSYDVKMKEKGDIPEGYSVSREKKERFSLILESASTNQTSMYLCASSLSPRGDHEQYFGPGTRLTVT.

This clone came up once. The chain is built from TRBV19 and TRBJ2-2, with 9 bases aligning to TRBD1. Germline V gene data show CDR1 as LNHDA and CDR2 as SQIVND (reference sequence). The CDR3 extends over 17 amino acids. Losses at the gene ends were 7 bases for V and 5 bases for J; bases not matched to a gene: 14. The CDR3 DNA reads as TGTGCCAGTATGACCTTACAGGGGGCAAGGTTTACCGGGGAGCTGTTTTTT. Residues: CASMTLQGARFTGELFF.

The V call is TRBV7-8, the J call TRBJ2-7; tentative D call: TRBD2 (5 bases). Germline CDR1 reads SGHVS; CDR2 reads FQNEAQ. CDR3 length: 19 amino acids. The germline V and J ends were trimmed by 5 bases and 2 bases, with 28 bases remaining between them. CDR3 nucleotides: TGTGCCAGCAGCCTAACCCTAATACCGTCCGGGGTTGGGGCCTACGAGCAGTACTTC. The encoded protein is CASSLTLIPSGVGAYEQYF.

This chain links TRBV7-2 with TRBJ2-7; 8 bases agree with TRBD1. Germline V gives CDR1 SGHTA, CDR2 FQGNSA. J gave up 4 bases and V 2 bases, and 7 bases lay outside the gene matches. This CDR3 has 15 residues. In DNA, the CDR3 is TGTGCCAGCAGCTTACAGGGGGCCCTGAAGTACGAGCAGTACTTC. It yields the protein CASSLQGALKYEQYF.

The chain recombines TRBV7-2 with TRBJ1-5; D remains unclear. Germline V lookup: CDR1 SGHTA, CDR2 FQGNSA. V lost 1 base, J lost 9 bases, and 7 bases lay in between. This CDR3 is built from 12 residues. This chain's CDR3 is CASSLGLWPQHF. CDR3 DNA sequence: TGTGCCAGCAGCTTAGGACTTTGGCCCCAGCATTTT. Filled out from reference TRBV7-2 and TRBJ1-5, the complete variable domain reads GAGVSQSPSNKVTEKGKDVELRCDPISGHTALYWYRQSLGQGLEFLIYFQGNSAPDKSGLPSDRFSAERTGGSVSTLTIQRTQQEDSAVYLCASSLGLWPQHFGDGTRLSIL.

This clone was seen once. This chain links TRBV28 with TRBJ1-5; D gene ambiguous. CDR1 is MDHEN, CDR2 SYDVKM, per germline. With 8 bases removed from V and 6 bases from J, the gap between germline ends came to 14 bases. This CDR3 comprises 13 residues. The CDR3 spells CASAYLGFQPQHF. For the CDR3, the DNA is TGTGCCAGCGCATACCTGGGCTTTCAGCCCCAGCATTTT.

The V gene is TRBV18, the J gene TRBJ1-5; no definite D call. The ends were cut back, 3 bases at V and 7 bases at J, with 7 bases in the middle. The CDR3 totals 12 residues. Germline V CDR1 and CDR2: KGHSH, LQKENI. The DNA for the CDR3 is TGTGCCAGCTCACCTAGCGGGCAGCCCCAGCATTTT. Amino acids: CASSPSGQPQHF.

Many counts were recorded for this clone. The chain employs TRBV19 and TRBJ2-7; 9 nucleotides line up with TRBD2. V shed 1 base and J 5 bases; nucleotides not matched to a gene: 6. The CDR3 covers 15 residues. Germline V gene lookup returns CDR1 LNHDA and CDR2 SQIVND (reference sequence). This CDR3 reads CASSIGVSGSDEQYF. CDR3 bases: TGTGCCAGTAGTATAGGGGTTAGCGGGAGCGACGAGCAGTACTTC.

The CDR3: CASSTTGGASYEQYF. The CDR3 DNA sequence: TGTGCCAGCAGCACCACAGGGGGTGCATCCTACGAGCAGTACTTC. The rearrangement joins TRBV6-5 to TRBJ2-7, with 8 bases identical to TRBD1. The CDR3 totals 15 residues. The ends lost 6 bases at V and 1 base at J; junction bases unmatched: 8. Per germline, CDR1 MNHEY and CDR2 SVGAGI.

The V call is TRBV7-2, the J call TRBJ2-3; 10 nucleotides match TRBD2. Trimming removed 1 base from V and 5 bases from J; junction bases left unmatched: 0. This CDR3 has 14 amino acids. The germline gives CDR1 SGHTA, CDR2 FQGNSA. The CDR3 DNA reads TGTGCCAGCAGCTTAGGACTAGCGGGAGATACGCAGTATTTT. Protein: CASSLGLAGDTQYF.

This chain connects TRBV7-9 to TRBJ1-2, with a tentative D call TRBD1 (6 bases). Trimming pared 4 bases from V and 3 bases from J, leaving 18 bases between. The CDR3 loop spans 16 amino acids. Germline V gives CDR1 SEHNR, CDR2 FQNEAQ (reference sequence). In DNA form, the CDR3 reads TGTGCCAGCAGCTCGTCAACGGGGGGCTTGGACTATGGCTACACCTTC. Protein sequence: CASSSSTGGLDYGYTF.

V gene TRBV10-3 combines with J gene TRBJ2-1, with 8 bases lining up with TRBD2. V lost 4 bases and J lost 6; bases outside the gene matches: 5. Germline V gene data show CDR1 as ENHRY and CDR2 as SYGVKD. The CDR3 covers 14 residues. CDR3 nucleotides: TGTGCCATCAGTGTCCGGGAGGGTGTCAATGAGCAGTTCTTC. As protein: CAISVREGVNEQFF.

The chain couples TRBV27 to TRBJ2-2; TRBD1 agrees at 7 bases. This CDR3 comprises 16 residues. After removal of 8 bases from V and 4 bases from J, the junction contained 13 bases not matched to a gene. Germline CDR1 and CDR2: MNHEY and SMNVEV (reference sequence). This CDR3 is CASGDQTGPPTGELFF. The CDR3, as DNA: TGTGCCAGCGGAGACCAGACAGGGCCCCCCACCGGGGAGCTGTTTTTT.

Worth noting for this clone: The sample contains more than one DNA sequence encoding this CDR3. The chain couples TRBV7-2 to TRBJ2-3; D might be TRBD2 (7 bases). Germline V gives CDR1 SGHTA, CDR2 FQGNSA. The CDR3 length is 13 residues. V was trimmed by 6 bases and J by 4 bases, leaving 11 bases between them. CDR3 sequence: CASSLGGADTQYF. DNA for the CDR3: TGTGCCAGCAGTCTAGGGGGGGCAGATACGCAGTATTTT. The full variable domain, rest sourced from reference TRBV7-2 and TRBJ2-3, is GAGVSQSPSNKVTEKGKDVELRCDPISGHTALYWYRQSLGQGLEFLIYFQGNSAPDKSGLPSDRFSAERTGGSVSTLTIQRTQQEDSAVYLCASSLGGADTQYFGPGTRLTVL.

This chain links TRBV9 with TRBJ2-1; TRBD2 might be the D (6 bases). CDR3 length equals 15 residues. V lost 6 bases and J lost 8, with 21 bases in between. Germline V gives CDR1 SGDLS, CDR2 YYNGEE. CDR3 DNA: TGTGCCAGCACACTTGACCTCGGGAGTATCGATGAGCAGTTCTTC. Translated: CASTLDLGSIDEQFF.